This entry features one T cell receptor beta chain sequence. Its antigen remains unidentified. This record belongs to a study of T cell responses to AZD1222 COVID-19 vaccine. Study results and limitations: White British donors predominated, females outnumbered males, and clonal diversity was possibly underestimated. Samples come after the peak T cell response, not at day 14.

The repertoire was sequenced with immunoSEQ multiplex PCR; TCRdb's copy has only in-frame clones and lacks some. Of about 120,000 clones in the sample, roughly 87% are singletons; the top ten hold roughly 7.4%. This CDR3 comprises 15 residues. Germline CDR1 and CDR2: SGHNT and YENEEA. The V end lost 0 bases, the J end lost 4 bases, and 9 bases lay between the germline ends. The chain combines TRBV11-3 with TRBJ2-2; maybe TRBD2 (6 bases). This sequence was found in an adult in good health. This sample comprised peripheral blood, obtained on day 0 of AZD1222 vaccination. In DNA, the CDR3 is TGTGCCAGCAGCTTAGATAGGAGGGCCACCGGGGAGCTGTTTTTT. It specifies CASSLDRRATGELFF.